In its sample, the clone carrying this T cell receptor (beta chain) was seen once. This CDR3 has 13 amino acids. CDR1 is MNHEY, CDR2 SVGAGI, per germline. Trimming left V 6 bases short and J 2 bases short, with 10 bases between. Data came from immunoSEQ multiplex PCR; TCRdb stores just in-frame clones and leaves some out. The table records around 58,000 clones, about 90% of them present only once. The data stem from a study of T cell changes during pregnancy in multiple sclerosis. The chain has TRBV6-5 and TRBJ1-1; D possibly corresponds to TRBD1 (6 bases). This specimen was CD4+ T cells from peripheral blood mononuclear cells, taken after pregnancy. The clonotype was recovered from a female donor in good health, enrolled as a control in a pregnancy study. The CDR3 here is CASSGQFNTEAFF. CDR3 coding DNA: TGTGCCAGCAGCGGACAGTTCAACACTGAAGCTTTCTTT.